These T cell receptor beta chains were read from a single sample in a study of shared clonotypes between healthy human individuals. Here immunoSEQ multiplex PCR was the method, and the copy in TCRdb shows in-frame clones only, minus some. The sample lists about 2.1 million clones, roughly 95% occurring once. The source material was naive CD8+ T cells from PBMCs. Receptor source: a man between 18 and 29 years old in good health. Some clones in this sample may be carry-over from other donors' samples. The CDR3 runs from the conserved cysteine through the conserved F or W. The D gene is left open where the match is weak. Rows may omit the clone size; those that give it use once, few, many or a size class.

J	size	length	D	V	DNA	CDR3
TRBJ2-5	.	14	.	TRBV4-3	TGCGCCAGCAGTCACGGGACGGGTTCGGAGACCCAGTACTTC	CASSHGTGSETQYF
TRBJ2-6	.	15	.	TRBV4-1	TGCGCCAGCAGCCAAGAACTGAAAAGGGCCAACGTCCTGACTTTC	CASSQELKRANVLTF
TRBJ1-2	.	15	.	TRBV27	TGTGCCAGCAGTTTATCAGGGGGAGCTAACTATGGCTACACCTTC	CASSLSGGANYGYTF
TRBJ2-3	.	14	.	TRBV30	TGTGCCTGGAGTGAACTGGGTAGCACAGATACGCAGTATTTT	CAWSELGSTDTQYF
TRBJ2-1	.	18	TRBD1	TRBV9	TGTGCCAGCAGCGAGCGAGACAGGGGTGTAGGGGGTTACAATGAGCAGTTCTTC	CASSERDRGVGGYNEQFF
TRBJ2-7	.	15	TRBD2	TRBV27	TGTGCCAGCAGTTTAAATGCGGGAGGGCTCGTGGAGCAGTACTTC	CASSLNAGGLVEQYF
TRBJ1-4	.	16	.	TRBV6-6	TGTGCCAGCAGTTACTACTTGGGACCAACTAATGAAAAACTGTTTTTT	CASSYYLGPTNEKLFF
TRBJ2-5	.	15	TRBD2	TRBV11-1	TGTGCCAGCAGCTTACAAGACGGGGGGCAAGAGACCCAGTACTTC	CASSLQDGGQETQYF
TRBJ1-1	.	14	.	TRBV15	TGTGCCACCAGCTTTAGTCAGGTGAACACTGAAGCTTTCTTT	CATSFSQVNTEAFF
TRBJ1-2	.	16	TRBD1	TRBV9	TGTGCCAGCAGCGTAGGTGACAGGGCTTATGACTATGGCTACACCTTC	CASSVGDRAYDYGYTF
TRBJ2-7	.	15	TRBD1	TRBV28	TGTGCCAGCAGTTTATTGGGGACAGGGGGCTACGAGCAGTACTTC	CASSLLGTGGYEQYF
TRBJ2-7	.	13	.	TRBV6-5	TGTGCCAGCAGTTACCTTTTAAACTACGAGCAGTACTTC	CASSYLLNYEQYF
TRBJ2-2	.	16	TRBD2	TRBV7-2	TGTGCCAGCAGCCCCACTGGGGGAGGGATTCGCCGGGAGCTGTTTTTT	CASSPTGGGIRRELFF
TRBJ2-3	.	17	.	TRBV7-9	TGTGCCAGCAGCCTTGGGACCGGAGGGTTTAGCACAGATACGCAGTATTTT	CASSLGTGGFSTDTQYF
TRBJ2-3	.	15	.	TRBV7-9	TGTGCCAGCAGCTTAGGTCAGGCTCTCACAGATACGCAGTATTTT	CASSLGQALTDTQYF
TRBJ2-2	.	14	.	TRBV6-5	TGTGCCAGCAGCCTCCTTCTCGGGCGGGGGGAGCTGTTTTTT	CASSLLLGRGELFF
TRBJ2-7	.	14	.	TRBV5-1	TGCGCCAGCAGCCCTTACCTAGACAGTGACGAGCAGTACTTC	CASSPYLDSDEQYF
TRBJ2-5	.	17	.	TRBV27	TGTGCCAGCAGTCCGTCCCGGGGGGCGGGGCAGGGGGAGACCCAGTACTTC	CASSPSRGAGQGETQYF
TRBJ1-5	.	15	.	TRBV9	TGTGCCAGCAGCGTAGGAGCAGCTTCCAATCAGCCCCAGCATTTT	CASSVGAASNQPQHF
TRBJ2-7	.	13	TRBD1	TRBV6-1	TGTGCCAGCAGTGGACAGGGTTCCTACGAGCAGTACTTC	CASSGQGSYEQYF
TRBJ2-4	once	14	.	TRBV28	TGTGCCAGCGCCGCCCCCTGGGGCAAAAACATTCAGTACTTC	CASAAPWGKNIQYF
TRBJ1-2	.	13	.	TRBV27	TGTGCCAGCAGTAGGGGAATGGACTATGGCTACACCTTC	CASSRGMDYGYTF
TRBJ2-1	.	16	TRBD1	TRBV7-3	TGTGCCAGCAGCCCACGACAGGGGGCGGTCTACAATGAGCAGTTCTTC	CASSPRQGAVYNEQFF
TRBJ1-1	.	15	.	TRBV27	TGTGCCAGCAGTTTACGAACAGGGTCGGGCACTGAAGCTTTCTTT	CASSLRTGSGTEAFF
TRBJ1-5	.	14	.	TRBV5-1	TGCGCCAGCAGCCCGGATGTCACCCATCAGCCCCAGCATTTT	CASSPDVTHQPQHF
TRBJ1-5	.	16	.	TRBV28	TGTGCCAGCAGTTTCTCCCTTGGACAGATTTATCAGCCCCAGCATTTT	CASSFSLGQIYQPQHF
TRBJ2-7	.	14	.	TRBV19	TGTGCCAGTAGTATAGGTTTCGGGGACTACGAGCAGTACTTC	CASSIGFGDYEQYF
TRBJ1-1	.	14	.	TRBV6-1	TGTGCCAGCAGTGAATTAGGGACGTACACTGAAGCTTTCTTT	CASSELGTYTEAFF